One and the same sample provided the 3 T cell receptor beta chains below, sequenced in a study of beta chain features in type 1 diabetes. Expressed TCRB transcripts were sequenced because the entire RNA isolate underwent reverse transcription. Clones were read by immunoSEQ multiplex PCR, and TCRdb kept only the in-frame ones, dropping some. Of about 340,000 clones in the sample, roughly 14% are singletons; the top ten hold roughly 0.015%. What these receptors recognize is not known. Points from the study as a whole: The study found moderately but significantly shorter TCRB CDR3s in all four CD4+ subsets of Type 1 diabetes patients.

Sequenced material: naive CD4+ T cells from blood. These receptors were obtained from a woman younger than 30 with type 1 diabetes.

A few counts support this clone. V is TRBV29-1 and J is TRBJ1-2; 9 bases line up with TRBD1. In germline, CDR1 is SQVTM, CDR2 ANQGSEA. V lost 7 bases, J lost 5 bases, and 8 bases stayed unmatched. The CDR3 spans 13 residues. The CDR3 region is CSAAAGTGYGYTF. The CDR3 DNA sequence: TGCAGCGCCGCCGCCGGGACAGGGTATGGCTACACCTTC.

The chain carries TRBV5-1 and TRBJ2-7, with D perhaps matching TRBD1 (5 bases). The V end was cut by 3 bases, the J end by 3 bases, with 16 bases between. The CDR3 is made up of 15 amino acids. Germline values: CDR1 SGHRS, CDR2 YFSETQ. The CDR3 protein is CASSWAPQGYYEQYF. CDR3 nucleotide sequence: TGCGCCAGCAGCTGGGCTCCCCAGGGATACTACGAGCAGTACTTC.

This clone occurred a few times. The chain joins TRBV21-1 to TRBJ2-7; the table's D call, TRBD1, has no DNA check behind it. TRBV21-1 counts as a pseudogene. The CDR3 contains 18 residues. The CDR3 loop is CASSPRRAGQGDSYEQYV. As DNA, the CDR3 is TGTGCCAGCAGCCCTCGTCGGGCGGGACAGGGGGACTCCTACGAGCAGTACGTC.